The clone carrying this T cell receptor (beta chain) was picked up a small number of times. What it binds is unknown. This record belongs to a study of cytomegalovirus exposure and HLA in healthy donors. Findings and limits, study-wide: According to the study, roughly 160 TCR beta chains were cytomegalovirus-associated.

Primers for the PCR totalled 60 Vbeta and 13 Jbeta. TCRdb's table, derived via immunoSEQ multiplex PCR, lists solely in-frame clones and lacks some. In the table there are approximately 82,000 clones, about 9.4% of which are singletons. Germline V CDR1 and CDR2: SGDLS, YYNGEE. This CDR3 region has 16 residues. With 3 bases clipped from V and 4 bases from J, the junction kept 7 bases outside the gene matches. The TCR sequence derives from a man aged 60-69 years in good health and CMV-seropositive. Specimen: PBMCs. The chain uses TRBV9 and TRBJ1-4, with 9 bases that match TRBD1. The CDR3 region has the DNA TGTGCCAGCAGCGCTTACCCGGGACAGGGTAATGAAAAACTGTTTTTT. This codes for CASSAYPGQGNEKLFF.